This TCR beta chain stems from a study of cytomegalovirus exposure and HLA in healthy donors. Study-wide results and limits: Only CMV serostatus was available as immune exposure information. According to the study, roughly 160 TCR beta chains were cytomegalovirus-associated. By HLA locus, TCR association rates varied in a later analysis, with DRB1 showing the most and HLA-C the fewest. In a later analysis, at a false discovery rate of 0.05, about 15,000 TCR beta sequences were associated with HLA alleles.

Primers: 60 Vbeta forward and 13 Jbeta reverse. Only in-frame clones appear in the TCRdb table, and some are missing; sequencing was by immunoSEQ multiplex PCR. The profile covers about 150,000 clones, with 79% appearing a single time and around 7% taken by the ten largest. CDR3 length: 14 amino acids. With 3 bases removed from V and 0 bases from J, the gap between germline ends came to 6 bases. CDR1 is MNHEY and CDR2 is SMNVEV in the germline V gene (reference sequence). Of note for this clone: Its antigen is undetermined.

This rearrangement joins TRBV27 to TRBJ1-5; D is possibly TRBD1 (5 bases). Material: PBMCs. The receptor comes from a woman in her 40s in good health and CMV-seropositive. The DNA for the CDR3 is TGTGCCAGCAGTTTCAGGGCTAGCAATCAGCCCCAGCATTTT. Amino acids: CASSFRASNQPQHF.